The 12 T cell receptor beta chains below come from one sample, sequenced in a study of blood T cell repertoires in COVID-19. The method was immunoSEQ multiplex PCR; TCRdb's version includes in-frame clones alone and lacks a portion of them. The data contain almost 55,000 clones, around 86% of them seen just once; the ten biggest clones take up 7% to 9.5%. Sequences were obtained from peripheral blood. These receptors were obtained from a man between 50 and 59 years old with active COVID-19.

J is TRBJ2-2 and V is TRBV19; unclear D gene. The germline CDR1 and CDR2 sequences are LNHDA and SQIVND (reference sequence). This CDR3 has 16 amino acids. Trimming took 6 bases from V and 5 from J, leaving 19 bases between them. The CDR3: CASRPSAMPRTGELFF. The DNA for the CDR3 is TGTGCCAGTAGGCCCTCAGCCATGCCGAGGACCGGGGAGCTGTTTTTT.

This CDR3 is CAWSVLGTDTQYF. CDR3 sequence (DNA): TGTGCCTGGAGTGTACTGGGCACAGATACGCAGTATTTT. V usage is TRBV30 and J usage is TRBJ2-3; no firm D call. The V gene's germline CDR1 is GTSNPN and CDR2 SVGIG (reference sequence). V lost 0 bases and J lost 1, with 5 bases in between. The CDR3 consists of 13 residues.

This sequence joins TRBV19 and TRBJ1-2; tentatively, D is TRBD1 (6 bases). The CDR3 loop spans 12 amino acids. The germline gives CDR1 LNHDA, CDR2 SQIVND (reference sequence). Trimming stripped 3 bases from V and 7 bases from J, with 9 bases between. CDR3 in DNA: TGTGCCAGTAGTATCCTCAGGGGTGGCTACACCTTC. Amino acids: CASSILRGGYTF.

This chain joins TRBV5-1 and TRBJ1-2; D possibly corresponds to TRBD1 (5 bases). Germline values: CDR1 SGHRS, CDR2 YFSETQ. Deletions cut 2 bases from V and 1 base from J, with 9 bases between. This CDR3 has 14 amino acids. As DNA, the CDR3 is TGCGCCAGCAGCTTCAGGGAGGATAACTATGGCTACACCTTC. As protein: CASSFREDNYGYTF.

The J gene is TRBJ2-2, the V gene TRBV5-6; a weak D match, TRBD2 (5 bases). V shed 2 bases and J shed 1 base, with 12 bases lying between them. CDR3 length equals 16 residues. Germline loops: CDR1 SGHDT, CDR2 YYEEEE. This CDR3 is CASSFTRSKNTGELFF. The CDR3 coding sequence is TGTGCCAGCAGCTTCACTAGATCTAAGAACACCGGGGAGCTGTTTTTT.

CDR3 residues: CATHSSQVYEQYF. Written as DNA, the CDR3 is TGTGCCACACACTCAAGTCAGGTCTACGAGCAGTACTTC. The chain is built from TRBV28 and TRBJ2-7; D is unclear. V dropped 10 bases and J dropped 3 bases, with 16 bases sitting between them. Germline CDR1 and CDR2: MDHEN and SYDVKM. CDR3 length equals 13 residues.

In nucleotides, the CDR3 is TGTGCCAGCCGGGCCCCCCAGGGGGCTTTATACGAGCAGTACTTC. Translating it yields CASRAPQGALYEQYF. The V call is TRBV7-2, the J call TRBJ2-7, with 8 bases identical to TRBD1. The CDR3 loop spans 15 amino acids. The V and J ends lost 8 bases and 4 bases, in that order; junction bases with no gene match: 13. Germline loops: CDR1 SGHTA, CDR2 FQGNSA. The variable domain in full, with the rest retrieved from reference TRBV7-2 and TRBJ2-7, is GAGVSQSPSNKVTEKGKDVELRCDPISGHTALYWYRQSLGQGLEFLIYFQGNSAPDKSGLPSDRFSAERTGGSVSTLTIQRTQQEDSAVYLCASRAPQGALYEQYFGPGTRLTVT.

The chain recombines TRBV18 with TRBJ2-5; 7 bases map to TRBD2. This CDR3 is built from 14 residues. CDR1 and CDR2 (germline): KGHSH, LQKENI. J gave up 2 bases and V 4 bases, and 4 bases lay outside the gene matches. CDR3 sequence: CASSLGLDQETQYF. The CDR3 DNA is TGTGCCAGCTCACTCGGACTAGATCAAGAGACCCAGTACTTC.

The chain couples TRBV19 to TRBJ2-1, with no clear D. The CDR3 covers 15 residues. Germline V CDR1 and CDR2: LNHDA, SQIVND (reference sequence). Trimming took 6 bases from V and 2 from J, leaving 14 bases between them. CDR3 sequence reads: CASSPLGATYNEQFF. In DNA, the CDR3 is TGTGCCAGTAGCCCCCTTGGAGCAACCTACAATGAGCAGTTCTTC.

This sequence joins TRBV5-1 and TRBJ1-2; the D gene is possibly TRBD1 (6 bases). Germline V gene sequence: CDR1 SGHRS, CDR2 YFSETQ. V dropped 4 bases and J dropped 5 bases, with 18 bases sitting between them. The CDR3 is made up of 15 amino acids. The CDR3 reads CASSREGQPTYGYTF. The CDR3 coding sequence is TGCGCCAGCAGCCGTGAGGGACAACCCACGTATGGCTACACCTTC.

The gene calls are TRBV2 and TRBJ1-1; 9 bases are shared with TRBD1. Trimming removed 6 bases from V and 10 bases from J; junction bases left unmatched: 18. The CDR3 extends over 16 amino acids. The germline V gene has CDR1 SNHLY and CDR2 FYNNEI. The CDR3 here is CASSENAGQGIGGAFF. CDR3 bases: TGTGCCAGCAGCGAGAACGCTGGACAGGGGATTGGTGGAGCTTTCTTT.

V usage is TRBV5-1 and J usage is TRBJ2-3, with 9 bases aligning to TRBD2. Trimming took 2 bases from V and 2 from J; bases not matched to a gene: 6. The CDR3 is 16 amino acids. CDR1 is SGHRS, CDR2 YFSETQ, per germline. CDR3 DNA sequence: TGCGCCAGCAGCTTTACAGCGGGAGGCTCCACAGATACGCAGTATTTT. Residues: CASSFTAGGSTDTQYF.